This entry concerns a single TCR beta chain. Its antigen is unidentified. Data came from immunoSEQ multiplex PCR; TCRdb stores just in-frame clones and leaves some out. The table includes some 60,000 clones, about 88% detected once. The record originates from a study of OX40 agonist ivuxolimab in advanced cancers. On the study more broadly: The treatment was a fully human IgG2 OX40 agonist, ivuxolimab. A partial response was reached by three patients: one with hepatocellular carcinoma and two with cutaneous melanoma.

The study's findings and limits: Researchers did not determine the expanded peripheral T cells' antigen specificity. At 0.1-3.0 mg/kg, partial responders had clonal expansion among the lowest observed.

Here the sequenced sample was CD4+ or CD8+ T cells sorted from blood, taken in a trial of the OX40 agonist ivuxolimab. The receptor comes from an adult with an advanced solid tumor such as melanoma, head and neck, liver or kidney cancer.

The CDR3 sequence is CAWSATGAGELFF. For the CDR3, the DNA is TGTGCCTGGAGTGCGACAGGGGCCGGGGAGCTGTTTTTT. The chain has TRBV30 and TRBJ2-2; 8 bases are shared with TRBD1. Trimming cost V 1 base and J 6 bases; bases outside gene matches: 1. The CDR3 has 13 residues. In germline, CDR1 is GTSNPN, CDR2 SVGIG (reference sequence).